This T cell receptor beta chain originates from a study of CD8 T cells in ankylosing spondylitis. Study-level results: Disease-linked clones were reportedly significantly enriched in matched ankylosing spondylitis synovial fluid.

This clonotype was counted at least ten times. Its specificity is not known. Germline V lookup: CDR1 DFQATT, CDR2 SNEGSKA (reference sequence). V lost 5 bases and J lost 3, with 14 bases in between. The CDR3 extends over 13 amino acids. In TCRdb, the 5' RACE reads were re-called with MiXCR into one record per CDR3 protein. The sample gives hundreds of thousands of distinct CDR3 sequences, approximately 7.6% of which show up once; approximately 5% is in the top ten. The origin of this receptor is a female donor with ankylosing spondylitis or in good health (not recorded which). The J gene is TRBJ2-7, the V gene TRBV20-1, with D possibly TRBD2 on 5 matching bases. Sequencing was done on a sample of blood, either unsorted or a sorted T cell fraction (not recorded which). The CDR3 protein is CSAHLAWSYEQYF. CDR3 in DNA: TGCAGTGCTCACCTAGCCTGGAGCTACGAGCAGTACTTC.